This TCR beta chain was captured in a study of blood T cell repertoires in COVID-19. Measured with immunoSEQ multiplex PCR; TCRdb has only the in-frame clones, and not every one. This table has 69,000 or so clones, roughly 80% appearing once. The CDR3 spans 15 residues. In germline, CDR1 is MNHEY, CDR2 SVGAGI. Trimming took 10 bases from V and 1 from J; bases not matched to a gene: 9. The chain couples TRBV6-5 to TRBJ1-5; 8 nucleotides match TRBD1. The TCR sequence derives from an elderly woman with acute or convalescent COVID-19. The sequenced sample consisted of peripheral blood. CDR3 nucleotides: TGTGCCACCCACATCCGACAGGGGAGCAATCAGCCCCAGCATTTT. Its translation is CATHIRQGSNQPQHF.